This T cell receptor beta chain was observed in a study of monozygotic twins with inflammatory bowel disease. Eight reactions per sample, run separately, yielded cDNA. TCRdb re-called the 5' RACE reads and gives one entry per CDR3 protein, without DNA. The specimen's table records 420,000 or so distinct CDR3 sequences. CDR3 size: 12 residues. Germline assignment: CDR1 MNHEY and CDR2 SMNVEV (reference sequence). The specimen sequenced was blood. The chain links TRBV27 to TRBJ2-7; TCRdb calls TRBD1, which cannot be checked without DNA. The sequence was collected from a human donor with ulcerative colitis or Crohn's disease, or a healthy co-twin of an affected twin (not recorded which). The CDR3 spells CASSPPKGEQYF.